This T cell receptor beta chain is from a study of blood T cell repertoires in COVID-19. Participant ages covered 18 to 89 years across 25 or so US areas. Clinical history as reported by participants underpinned cohort assignment. Cohort 3 donors counted as recovered after two negative PCRs, clearance, or resolved symptoms. Sequencing was performed with immunoSEQ multiplex PCR; in TCRdb, only in-frame clones are kept and a portion is missing. This sample has roughly 180,000 clones, with about 83% found just once. Germline values: CDR1 ENHRY, CDR2 SYGVKD. J lost 7 bases, V lost 10 bases, and 9 bases had no gene match. This CDR3 is built from 14 residues.

Sequenced: PBMCs or T cells enriched from blood (not recorded which). This clonotype originated in a woman under 40 who had recovered from COVID-19. The rearrangement uses TRBV10-3 and TRBJ1-6; 8 bases map to TRBD1. CDR3 bases: TGTGCCAGCCGACAGGGGAGGGGAAATTCACCCCTCCACTTT. Translated: CASRQGRGNSPLHF.